Sequencing of this T cell receptor beta chain was carried out in a study of brain T cells in children with intractable seizures. Study-level results: Patients' HCMV serostatus was unknown; virus specificity rests on CDR3 similarity alone. Clones missing pre-surgery may reflect undersampling of that blood sample.

Sequencing was limited to surgery cases with top T cell transcript signatures in brain tissue. Before surgery, patients took at least one anti-epileptic drug. A remark on this clone: Its target is not known.

The germline V and J ends were trimmed by 6 bases and 7 bases, with 10 bases remaining between them. The CDR3 covers 12 residues. Measured with immunoSEQ multiplex PCR; TCRdb has only the in-frame clones, and not every one. Of tens of thousands of clones listed, approximately 89% are singletons. This receptor was obtained from a girl aged 2-10 years with Rasmussen encephalitis and intractable seizures. The specimen was peripheral blood, collected at surgery. The V gene is TRBV12-3 or TRBV12-4, the J gene TRBJ2-1, with D uncertain. This CDR3 reads CASRSPFNEQFF. The CDR3 DNA follows: TGTGCCAGCAGATCCCCTTTTAATGAGCAGTTCTTC.